This T cell receptor beta chain was captured by sequencing in a study of T cell changes during pregnancy in multiple sclerosis. This clone was found a few times. Repertoires were generated with immunoSEQ multiplex PCR, while TCRdb's copy carries only in-frame clones and drops some. The sample lists some 38,000 clones, 91% occurring once. The receptor was isolated from a female donor in good health, enrolled as a control in a pregnancy study. The sequenced sample was CD4+ T cells from peripheral blood mononuclear cells, obtained in the third trimester of pregnancy.

CDR3 nucleotides: TGCGCCAGCAGCCAAGTCGAGGGGGCAGATCAGCCCCAGCATTTT. This translates into CASSQVEGADQPQHF. The chain uses TRBV4-1 and TRBJ1-5, with 7 bases identical to TRBD1. CDR3 length equals 15 residues. V lost 1 base to trimming and J lost 5 bases; unmatched junction nucleotides: 5. CDR1 and CDR2 (germline): MGHRA, YSYEKL.